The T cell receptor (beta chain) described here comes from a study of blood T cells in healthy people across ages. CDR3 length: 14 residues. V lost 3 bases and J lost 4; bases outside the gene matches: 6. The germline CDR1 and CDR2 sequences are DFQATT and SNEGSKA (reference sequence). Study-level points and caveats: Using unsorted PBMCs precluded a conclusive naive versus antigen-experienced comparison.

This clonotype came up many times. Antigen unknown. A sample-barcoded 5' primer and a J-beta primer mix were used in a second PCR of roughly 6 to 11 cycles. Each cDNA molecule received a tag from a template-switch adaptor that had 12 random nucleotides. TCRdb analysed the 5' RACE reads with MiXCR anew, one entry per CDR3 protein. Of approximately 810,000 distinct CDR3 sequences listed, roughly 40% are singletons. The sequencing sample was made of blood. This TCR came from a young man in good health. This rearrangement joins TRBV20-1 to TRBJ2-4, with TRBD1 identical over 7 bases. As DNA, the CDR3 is TGCAGTGCTAGCCGGGACAGCAGAAAAAACATTCAGTACTTC. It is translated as CSASRDSRKNIQYF.